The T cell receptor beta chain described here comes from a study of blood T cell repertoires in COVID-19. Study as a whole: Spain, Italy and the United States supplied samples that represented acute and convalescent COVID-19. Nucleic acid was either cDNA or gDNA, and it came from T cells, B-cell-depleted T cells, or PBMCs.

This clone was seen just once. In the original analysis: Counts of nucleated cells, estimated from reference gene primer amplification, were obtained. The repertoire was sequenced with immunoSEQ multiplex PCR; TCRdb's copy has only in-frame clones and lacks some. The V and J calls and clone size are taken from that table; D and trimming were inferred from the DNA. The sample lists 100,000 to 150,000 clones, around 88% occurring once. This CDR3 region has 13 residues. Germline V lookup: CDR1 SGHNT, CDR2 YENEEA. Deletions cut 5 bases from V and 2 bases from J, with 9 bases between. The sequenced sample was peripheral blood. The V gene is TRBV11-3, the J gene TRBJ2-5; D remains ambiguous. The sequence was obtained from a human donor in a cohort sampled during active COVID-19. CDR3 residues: CASSKQPQETQYF. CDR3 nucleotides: TGTGCCAGCAGCAAACAGCCTCAAGAGACCCAGTACTTC.